This T cell receptor beta chain was captured by sequencing in a study of blood T cell repertoires in COVID-19. Libraries were prepared by immunoSEQ multiplex PCR; TCRdb keeps only in-frame clonotypes and omits some of them. The table records fewer than 450,000 clones, roughly 88% of them present only once. The germline V gene has CDR1 SGHNT and CDR2 YYREEE (reference sequence). The CDR3 sequence is 17 residues long. The V gene end was trimmed by 3 bases and the J gene end by 5 bases; junction bases not matched to a gene: 11. Ages ranged from about 18 to 90 years, with residence in some 25 US areas. All recovered Cohort 3 donors got two negative PCRs, got clearance, or saw symptom resolution.

The chain is built from TRBV5-4 and TRBJ2-7, with 13 bases that match TRBD2. This TCR came from a man aged 18 to 29 who had recovered from COVID-19. Sample: PBMCs or T cells enriched from blood (not recorded which). The CDR3 DNA sequence: TGTGCCAGCAGCTCTATGAGAGGACTAGCGGGAGAGGACGAGCAGTACTTC. It translates to CASSSMRGLAGEDEQYF.